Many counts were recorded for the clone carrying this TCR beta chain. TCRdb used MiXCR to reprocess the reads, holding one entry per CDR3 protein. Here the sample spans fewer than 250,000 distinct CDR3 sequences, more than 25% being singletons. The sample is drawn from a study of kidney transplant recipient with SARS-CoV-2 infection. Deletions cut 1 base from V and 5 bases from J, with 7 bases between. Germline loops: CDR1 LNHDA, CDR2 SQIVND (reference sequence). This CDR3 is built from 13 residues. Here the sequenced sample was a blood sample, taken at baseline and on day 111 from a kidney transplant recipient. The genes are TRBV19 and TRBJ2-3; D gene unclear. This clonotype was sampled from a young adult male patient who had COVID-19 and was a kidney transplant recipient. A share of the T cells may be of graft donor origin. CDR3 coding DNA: TGTGCCAGTAGTATAGCAGGCGGAGATACGCAGTATTTT. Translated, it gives CASSIAGGDTQYF. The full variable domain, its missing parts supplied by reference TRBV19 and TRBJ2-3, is DGGITQSPKYLFRKEGQNVTLSCEQNLNHDAMYWYRQDPGQGLRLIYYSQIVNDFQKGDIAEGYSVSREKKESFPLTVTSAQKNPTAFYLCASSIAGGDTQYFGPGTRLTVL.